The sample holds a few counts of the clone carrying this TCR beta chain. Its antigen is as yet unknown. Regarding the study as a whole: Tumor-infiltrating Treg TCR alpha and beta sequences overlapped most with tumor naive CD4+ T cells, then blood naive.

The CDR3 has 16 residues. Germline CDR1 SGHTA, CDR2 FQGTGA. Between the trimmed V and J ends, which lost 0 bases and 8 bases, there was a span of 17 bases. Memory CD4+ cells were defined as CD4+CD45RO+CD25-. After constant-region reverse-primer amplification, full-length variable regions underwent semi-nested PCR with Nested Universal Primer A. Each CDR3 protein gets one entry after TCRdb re-called the 5' RACE reads with MiXCR. Of roughly 6,600 distinct CDR3 sequences listed, approximately 60% are singletons. This sequence joins TRBV7-3 and TRBJ2-1, with D perhaps TRBD2 (6 bases). Sequencing input: tumor-infiltrating memory CD4+ T cells sorted from the breast tumor. Subset in this sample: memory CD4+ T cells, CD4+CD45RO+CD25-. The source of this sequence is a female donor with breast cancer. The CDR3 is CASSLTWTTSGHEQFF. The CDR3 DNA sequence: TGTGCCAGCAGCTTAACGTGGACTACCTCGGGCCATGAGCAGTTCTTC.